The 10 T cell receptor beta chains below all came from one sample that was sequenced in a study of blood T cells in healthy people across ages. A J-beta primer mix and a sample-barcoded 5' primer were used in a second PCR of roughly 7 to 12 cycles. Each CDR3 protein is one row after TCRdb ran MiXCR on the 5' RACE reads. The sample records 450,000 to 650,000 distinct CDR3 sequences, about 25% being singletons. These data are also associated with another study on T cells of mothers and their children.

Sequencing was performed on blood. The receptors here all came from a boy younger than 18 in good health.

This clonotype was detected a few times. The CDR3 loop is CASSPTGQPRGTQYF. The CDR3 DNA follows: TGTGCCAGCAGCCCCACCGGGCAGCCCAGAGGGACCCAGTACTTC. This rearrangement joins TRBV7-2 to TRBJ2-5; D unresolved. Looked up from germline, CDR1 is SGHTA and CDR2 is FQGNSA. The CDR3 covers 15 residues. Trimming pared 5 bases from V and 7 bases from J, leaving 20 bases between.

The CDR3 DNA is TGCGCCAGCAGCTCCGGACTAGCGGGGGGGCCTTACTACAATGAGCAGTTCTTC. As protein: CASSSGLAGGPYYNEQFF. The chain recombines TRBV5-1 with TRBJ2-1, with 15 bases that match TRBD2. From germline, CDR1 is SGHRS and CDR2 YFSETQ. This CDR3 region has 18 residues. V was clipped by 3 bases and J by 3 bases; unmatched bases: 7.

The sample holds a few counts of this clonotype. The V and J genes are TRBV5-1 and TRBJ2-5, with a possible D match to TRBD1 (6 bases). The CDR3 sequence is 13 residues long. The germline gives CDR1 SGHRS, CDR2 YFSETQ. Trimming left V 7 bases short and J 0 bases short, with 10 bases between. CDR3 residues: CASARDNQETQYF. DNA of the CDR3: TGCGCCAGCGCTCGGGACAACCAAGAGACCCAGTACTTC.

This clonotype was detected a few times. V gene TRBV7-9 combines with J gene TRBJ1-6; no reliable D call. CDR1 SEHNR and CDR2 FQNEAQ come from the germline V gene (reference sequence). Trimming shortened V by 7 bases and J by 6 bases, and 7 bases separated the two germline ends. CDR3 size: 12 residues. The CDR3 DNA is TGTGCCAGCAACCTGATTAATTCACCCCTCCACTTT. This sequence encodes CASNLINSPLHF.

The gene calls are TRBV5-1 and TRBJ1-2; 10 nucleotides align to TRBD1. The V segment lost 5 bases and the J segment 6 bases; nucleotides outside the gene matches: 13. Looked up from germline, CDR1 is SGHRS and CDR2 is YFSETQ. The CDR3 consists of 16 residues. CDR3 residues: CASRPPWGQGLNGYTF. The CDR3 region has the DNA TGCGCCAGCAGACCTCCCTGGGGACAGGGGTTGAATGGCTACACCTTC.

This clonotype was picked up a small number of times. CDR3 in DNA: TGTGCCAGCAGCCAAGAAGGAACTAGAGTTTCCTACAATGAGCAGTTCTTC. This codes for CASSQEGTRVSYNEQFF. J is TRBJ2-1 and V is TRBV3-1, with D perhaps matching TRBD2 (5 bases). CDR1 is LGHDT and CDR2 is YNNKEL in the germline V gene (reference sequence). V gave up 0 bases and J gave up 1 base, with 13 bases separating them. The CDR3 covers 17 residues.

The rearrangement joins TRBV19 to TRBJ1-1; 7 nucleotides align to TRBD1. The germline CDR1 and CDR2 sequences are LNHDA and SQIVND (reference sequence). V shed 7 bases, J shed 5 bases, and the junction held 10 bases outside the gene matches. CDR3 length: 14 residues. CDR3: CASTTPSGGTEAFF. The CDR3 coding sequence is TGTGCCAGTACCACCCCCTCAGGGGGAACTGAAGCTTTCTTT. Combining the CDR3 with reference TRBV19 and TRBJ1-1 gives the whole variable domain DGGITQSPKYLFRKEGQNVTLSCEQNLNHDAMYWYRQDPGQGLRLIYYSQIVNDFQKGDIAEGYSVSREKKESFPLTVTSAQKNPTAFYLCASTTPSGGTEAFFGQGTRLTVV.

This clonotype was seen once. The chain uses TRBV24-1 and TRBJ2-7; perhaps TRBD1 as D (5 bases). This CDR3 region has 15 residues. V was shortened by 2 bases and J by 2 bases, with 12 bases between the two germline ends. Germline CDR1 and CDR2: KGHDR and SFDVKD. The CDR3 spells CATSDSRQGTYEQYF. For the CDR3, the DNA is TGTGCCACCAGTGATTCGCGCCAGGGAACCTACGAGCAGTACTTC.

This clonotype was seen only a few times. V is TRBV18 and J is TRBJ2-2; a possible D gene is TRBD1 (6 bases). Trimming left V 2 bases short and J 3 bases short, with 10 bases between. From germline, CDR1 is KGHSH and CDR2 LQKENI. The CDR3 sequence is 15 residues long. CDR3 sequence (DNA): TGTGCCAGCTCACCAGGGACACCGTACACCGGGGAGCTGTTTTTT. Protein product: CASSPGTPYTGELFF. Based on the CDR3 plus reference TRBV18 and TRBJ2-2, the full variable domain is NAGVMQNPRHLVRRRGQEARLRCSPMKGHSHVYWYRQLPEEGLKFMVYLQKENIIDESGMPKERFSAEFPKEGPSILRIQQVVRGDSAAYFCASSPGTPYTGELFFGEGSRLTVL.

This clonotype showed up just a few times. V and J are TRBV2 and TRBJ2-5, with D possibly matching TRBD1 (6 bases). Per germline, CDR1 SNHLY and CDR2 FYNNEI. The CDR3 is made up of 14 amino acids. V lost 5 bases and J lost 1, with 11 bases in between. The DNA for the CDR3 is TGTGCCAGCAGTCCCCTGGACAGCCAAGAGACCCAGTACTTC. Its translation: CASSPLDSQETQYF.